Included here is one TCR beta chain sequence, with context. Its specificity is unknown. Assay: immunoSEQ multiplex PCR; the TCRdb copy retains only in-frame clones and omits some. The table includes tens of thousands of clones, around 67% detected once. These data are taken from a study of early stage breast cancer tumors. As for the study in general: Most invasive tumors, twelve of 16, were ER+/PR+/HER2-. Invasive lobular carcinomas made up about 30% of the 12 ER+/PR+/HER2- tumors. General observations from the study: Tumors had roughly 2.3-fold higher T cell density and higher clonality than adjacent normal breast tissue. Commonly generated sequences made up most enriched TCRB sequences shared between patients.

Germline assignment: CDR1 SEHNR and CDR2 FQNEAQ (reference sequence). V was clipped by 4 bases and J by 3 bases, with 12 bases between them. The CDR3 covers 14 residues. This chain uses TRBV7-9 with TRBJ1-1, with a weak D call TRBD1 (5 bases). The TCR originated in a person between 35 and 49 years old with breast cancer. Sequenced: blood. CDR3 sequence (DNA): TGTGCCAGCAGCTCGACTCAGGGTTACACTGAAGCTTTCTTT. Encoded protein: CASSSTQGYTEAFF.